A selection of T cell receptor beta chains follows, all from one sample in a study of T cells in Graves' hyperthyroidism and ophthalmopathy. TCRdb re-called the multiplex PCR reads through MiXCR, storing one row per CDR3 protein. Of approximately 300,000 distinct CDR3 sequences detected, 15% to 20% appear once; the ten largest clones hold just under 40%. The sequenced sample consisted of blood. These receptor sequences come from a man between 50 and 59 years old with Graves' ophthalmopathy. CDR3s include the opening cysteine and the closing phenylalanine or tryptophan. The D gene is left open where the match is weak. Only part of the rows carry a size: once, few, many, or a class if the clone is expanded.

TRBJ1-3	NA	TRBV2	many	TGTGCCAGCAGCATGACATGGCCATCTGGAAACACCATATATTTT	CASSMTWPSGNTIYF
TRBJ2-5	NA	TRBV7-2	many	TGTGCCAGCAGCTTAGGGGCAGAGACCCAGTACTTC	CASSLGAETQYF
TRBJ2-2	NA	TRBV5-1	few	TGCGCCAGCAGCTTGGCGCTAGCTTACACCGGGGAGCTGTTTTTT	CASSLALAYTGELFF
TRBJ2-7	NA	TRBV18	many	TGTGCCAGCTCACCCTCGACACGAGGCAACGAGCAGTACTTC	CASSPSTRGNEQYF
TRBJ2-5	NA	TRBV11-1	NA	TGTGCCAGCAGCTGGGGAGTTCGGGAGACCCAGTACTTC	CASSWGVRETQYF
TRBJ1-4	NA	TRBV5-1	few	TGCGCCAGCAGCTTCCGGGAACGCAGGGCCGCAACTAATGAAAAACTGTTTTTT	CASSFRERRAATNEKLFF
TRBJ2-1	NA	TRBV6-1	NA	TGTGCCAGCAGCCTAGGACCGACCTCTTACTACAATGAGCAGTTCTTC	CASSLGPTSYYNEQFF
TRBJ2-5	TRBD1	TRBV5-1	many	TGCGCCAGCAGCTCCAGGGGGCGCGGGGAGACCCAGTACTTC	CASSSRGRGETQYF
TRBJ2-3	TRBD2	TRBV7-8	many	TGTGCCAGCAGCCCCACTAGCGGGAGGGCGGATACGCAGTATTTT	CASSPTSGRADTQYF
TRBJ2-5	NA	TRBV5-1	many	TGCGCCAGCAGCTTGGCCGAAGAAGAGACCCAGTACTTC	CASSLAEEETQYF
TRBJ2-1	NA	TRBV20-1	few	TGCAGCGCTGGAGGGCCATCCTACAATGAGCAGTTCTTC	CSAGGPSYNEQFF
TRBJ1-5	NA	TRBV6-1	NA	TGTGCCAGCAGTGAATTTGGGGGTGTTAATCAGCCCCAGCATTTT	CASSEFGGVNQPQHF
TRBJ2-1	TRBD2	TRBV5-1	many	TGCGCCAGCAGCGCGGGACTAGCGGGTGAGCAGTTCTTC	CASSAGLAGEQFF
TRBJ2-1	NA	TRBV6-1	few	TGTGCCAGCAGTCGCCGGACCGCGAGCAATGAGCAGTTCTTC	CASSRRTASNEQFF
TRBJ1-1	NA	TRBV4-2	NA	TGTGCCAGCAGCCTCCCGGGGCCTGAAGCTTTCTTT	CASSLPGPEAFF
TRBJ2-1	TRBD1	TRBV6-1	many	TGTGCCAGCAGTGAGCCGGGACAGGGCTACAATGAGCAGTTCTTC	CASSEPGQGYNEQFF
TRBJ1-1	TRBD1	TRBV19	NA	TGTGCCAGTACCAAGGACAGGAGGGGCACTGAAGCTTTCTTT	CASTKDRRGTEAFF
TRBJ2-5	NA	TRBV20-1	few	TGCAGTGTTAAACTGGAAGAGACCCAGTACTTC	CSVKLEETQYF
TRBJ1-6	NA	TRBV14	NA	TGTGCCAGCAGCCATTCCCGGGATTCACCCCTCCACTTT	CASSHSRDSPLHF
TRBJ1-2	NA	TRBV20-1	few	TGCAGTGCTCAAGACCTCCTAGCCCCTGGGGGCTACACCTTC	CSAQDLLAPGGYTF
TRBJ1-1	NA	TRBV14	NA	TGTGCCAGCAGCCTGGGACACAGCCTTGGGAACACTGAAGCTTTCTTT	CASSLGHSLGNTEAFF
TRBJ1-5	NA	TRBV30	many	TGTGCCTGGACGAGGGGGGCGATGGTTGGGAGCAATCAGCCCCAGCATTTT	CAWTRGAMVGSNQPQHF
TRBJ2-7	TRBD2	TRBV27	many	TGTGCCAGCAGTGAATGGACTAGCGGGAGATCCTACGAGCAGTACTTC	CASSEWTSGRSYEQYF
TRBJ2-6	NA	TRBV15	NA	TGTGCCACCAGCAGAGAGGGTGGCTTCGCTGGGGCCAACGTCCTGACTTTC	CATSREGGFAGANVLTF
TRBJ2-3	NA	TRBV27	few	TGTGCCAGCAGCCCTTGGGACGTTCATCGGGCTAGCACAGATACGCAGTATTTT	CASSPWDVHRASTDTQYF
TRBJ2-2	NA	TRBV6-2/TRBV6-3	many	TGTGCCAGCAGTTTCCTTTCGAACACCGGGGAGCTGTTTTTT	CASSFLSNTGELFF
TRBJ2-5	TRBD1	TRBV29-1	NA	TGCAGCCTCCGACAGGGGGAGACCCAGTACTTC	CSLRQGETQYF
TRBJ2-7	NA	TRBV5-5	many	TGTGCCAGCAGCGAACGCGTTGGGACGCTCCGCTACGAGCAGTACTTC	CASSERVGTLRYEQYF
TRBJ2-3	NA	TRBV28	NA	TGTGCCAGCAGTTTAGTGGGCAAACTGCAGTATTTT	CASSLVGKLQYF
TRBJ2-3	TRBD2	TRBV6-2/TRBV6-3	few	TGTGCCAGCGGCATTAGCGGGAGGCGCACAGATACGCAGTATTTT	CASGISGRRTDTQYF
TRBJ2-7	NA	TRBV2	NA	TGTGCCAGCGGTGAATATCCGGGGACCTACGAGCAATACTTC	CASGEYPGTYEQYF
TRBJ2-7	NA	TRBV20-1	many	TGCAGTGCTAGAAAGATCGGACAGACCTACGAGCAGTACTTC	CSARKIGQTYEQYF
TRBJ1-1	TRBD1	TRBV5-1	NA	TGCGCCAGCAGCTTGTGGGGACAGGGGTACAACACTGAAGCTTTCTTT	CASSLWGQGYNTEAFF
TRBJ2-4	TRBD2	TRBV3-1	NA	TGTGCCAGCAGCCAAGGAAATCCTAGCGGGAGAAATACAAACATTCAGTACTTC	CASSQGNPSGRNTNIQYF
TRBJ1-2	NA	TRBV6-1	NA	TGTGCCAGCAGTGAAATTGCAGGGGTCTATGGCTACACCTTC	CASSEIAGVYGYTF
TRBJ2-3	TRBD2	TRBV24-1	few	TGTGCCACCAGTGATCTGACTAGCGGCCCGCTCACAGATACGCAGTATTTT	CATSDLTSGPLTDTQYF
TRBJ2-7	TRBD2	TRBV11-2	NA	TGTGCCAGCAGCTTAGGCTCGGCGGGAGGGGCTTCTCGCGAGCAGTACTTC	CASSLGSAGGASREQYF
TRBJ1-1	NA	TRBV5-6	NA	TGTGCCAGCAGCTGGAAGATGGAAGAAAGGGGAGCTTTCTTT	CASSWKMEERGAFF
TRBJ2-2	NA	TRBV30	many	TGTGCCTGGAGATGGCGAGGGACCAGCGGGGAGCTGTTTTTT	CAWRWRGTSGELFF
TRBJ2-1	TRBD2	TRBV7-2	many	TGTGCCAGCAGCCGAAGGGCGGGAGGGCTCTACAATGAGCAGTTCTTC	CASSRRAGGLYNEQFF
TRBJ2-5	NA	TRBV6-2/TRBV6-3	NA	TGTGCCAGCAGTTATACAGCTCGGATCCTTGTACAAGAGACCCAGCACTTC	CASSYTARILVQETQHF
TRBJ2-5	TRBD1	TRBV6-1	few	TGTGCCAGCAGTAAGACAGGGAGTGGAGAGACCCAGTACTTC	CASSKTGSGETQYF
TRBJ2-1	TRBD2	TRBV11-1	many	TGTGCCATCCTAGCGGGAAGCAATGAGCAGTTCTTC	CAILAGSNEQFF
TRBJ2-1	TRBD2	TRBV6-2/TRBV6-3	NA	TGTGCCAGCAGTGACGTGGATAGCGGGACTTACAATGAGCAGTTCTTC	CASSDVDSGTYNEQFF
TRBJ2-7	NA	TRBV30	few	TGTGCCTGGGCCCCCTTTGTCGGGAGCTTGGACGAGCAGTACTTC	CAWAPFVGSLDEQYF
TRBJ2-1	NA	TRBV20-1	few	TGCAGTGCTCCATTAAGCTCCTACAATGAGCAGTTCTTC	CSAPLSSYNEQFF
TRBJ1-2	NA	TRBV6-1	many	TGTGCCAGCAGTCAGGGAATCCGGTATGGCTACACCTTC	CASSQGIRYGYTF
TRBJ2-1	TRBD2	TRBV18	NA	TGTGCCAGCTCACTTATTAGCGGGAGGGGTAACAATGAGCAGTTCTTC	CASSLISGRGNNEQFF
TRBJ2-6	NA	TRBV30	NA	TGTGCCTGGAGTGTTGGGTTTTGGAGCTCTGGGGCCAACGTCCTGACTTTC	CAWSVGFWSSGANVLTF
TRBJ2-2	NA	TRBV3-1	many	TGTGCCAGCACCCGGAACGGGGAGCTGTTTTTT	CASTRNGELFF
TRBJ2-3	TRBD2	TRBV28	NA	TGTGCCAGCAGCGGGACTAGCGGACTAGATACGCAGTATTTT	CASSGTSGLDTQYF
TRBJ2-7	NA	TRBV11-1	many	TGTGCCAGCAGCCAGGCCGTTAACTGGGATTCCTACGAGCAGTACTTC	CASSQAVNWDSYEQYF
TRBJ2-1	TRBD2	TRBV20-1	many	TGCAGTGCTAGACGGGGACTAGCGCTTTACAATGAGCAGTTCTTC	CSARRGLALYNEQFF
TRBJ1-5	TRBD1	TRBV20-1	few	TGCAGTGCCCGAGAGGGGGCGCGGAGCAATCAGCCCCAGCATTTT	CSAREGARSNQPQHF
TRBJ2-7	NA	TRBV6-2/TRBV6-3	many	TGTGCCAGCAGTTACTCGAGGTCCGTCGGCGAGCAGTACTTC	CASSYSRSVGEQYF
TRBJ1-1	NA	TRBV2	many	TGTGCCAGCATCCCGGAAGCCGGGGGGCCCACTGAAGCTTTCTTT	CASIPEAGGPTEAFF